Given below is one T cell receptor (beta chain) in context. Antigen specificity is unknown. This sample was included in a study of a mutant IDH1 vaccine in newly diagnosed glioma. Study background: Therapy received beforehand was radiotherapy, temozolomide, or both, with most patients given both. Findings and limits, study-wide: Variations in leading peripheral T cell clonotypes appeared to have no connection with pseudoprogression. Researchers report vaccine-induced immune responses in less than 95% of patients.

The time point is: baseline, week 1 (first vaccination visit). The treatment denotes: pre-vaccination baseline after standard-of-care therapy. TCRdb's copy holds only in-frame clones and misses some; the assay was immunoSEQ multiplex PCR. Here the sample spans some 38,000 clones, roughly three quarters being singletons. This CDR3 comprises 12 residues. The V end was cut by 4 bases, the J end by 6 bases, with 10 bases between. Germline CDR1 is SGHRS and CDR2 is YFSETQ. The sample here was PBMCs, taken from a glioma patient treated with radiotherapy, temozolomide or both. The rearrangement links TRBV5-1 to TRBJ1-2, with D tentatively TRBD1 (5 bases). This clonotype was sampled from a middle-aged man with glioma. Some clones in this sample may be carry-over from other donors' samples. CDR3: CASSPGRDGYTF. In DNA, the CDR3 is TGCGCCAGCAGCCCCGGCAGGGATGGCTACACCTTC.